The present TCR beta chain was sequenced within a study of response to subunit inactivated influenza vaccine. Notes on the study in general: The authors proposed limited new T cell recruitment per seasonal influenza vaccination.

Unmatched junction bases numbered 6, after V lost 0 bases and J lost 4 bases. Germline-derived CDR1 and CDR2 are SGDLS and YYNGEE. This CDR3 has 16 residues. This clonotype was picked up a small number of times. Antigen specificity is unknown. One entry per CDR3 protein, called by TCRdb with MiXCR from the RT-PCR reads. The sample carries roughly 710,000 distinct CDR3 sequences, 14% recorded once. The sequence was obtained from a man in his forties or fifties who received an inactivated influenza vaccine. The chain combines TRBV9 with TRBJ2-1; TRBD2 aligns across 8 bases. Sample: PBMCs from blood, taken 14 days before vaccination. Written as DNA, the CDR3 is TGTGCCAGCAGCGTAGCGGCGGGAGGACCTTACAATGAGCAGTTCTTC. This gives the protein CASSVAAGGPYNEQFF.